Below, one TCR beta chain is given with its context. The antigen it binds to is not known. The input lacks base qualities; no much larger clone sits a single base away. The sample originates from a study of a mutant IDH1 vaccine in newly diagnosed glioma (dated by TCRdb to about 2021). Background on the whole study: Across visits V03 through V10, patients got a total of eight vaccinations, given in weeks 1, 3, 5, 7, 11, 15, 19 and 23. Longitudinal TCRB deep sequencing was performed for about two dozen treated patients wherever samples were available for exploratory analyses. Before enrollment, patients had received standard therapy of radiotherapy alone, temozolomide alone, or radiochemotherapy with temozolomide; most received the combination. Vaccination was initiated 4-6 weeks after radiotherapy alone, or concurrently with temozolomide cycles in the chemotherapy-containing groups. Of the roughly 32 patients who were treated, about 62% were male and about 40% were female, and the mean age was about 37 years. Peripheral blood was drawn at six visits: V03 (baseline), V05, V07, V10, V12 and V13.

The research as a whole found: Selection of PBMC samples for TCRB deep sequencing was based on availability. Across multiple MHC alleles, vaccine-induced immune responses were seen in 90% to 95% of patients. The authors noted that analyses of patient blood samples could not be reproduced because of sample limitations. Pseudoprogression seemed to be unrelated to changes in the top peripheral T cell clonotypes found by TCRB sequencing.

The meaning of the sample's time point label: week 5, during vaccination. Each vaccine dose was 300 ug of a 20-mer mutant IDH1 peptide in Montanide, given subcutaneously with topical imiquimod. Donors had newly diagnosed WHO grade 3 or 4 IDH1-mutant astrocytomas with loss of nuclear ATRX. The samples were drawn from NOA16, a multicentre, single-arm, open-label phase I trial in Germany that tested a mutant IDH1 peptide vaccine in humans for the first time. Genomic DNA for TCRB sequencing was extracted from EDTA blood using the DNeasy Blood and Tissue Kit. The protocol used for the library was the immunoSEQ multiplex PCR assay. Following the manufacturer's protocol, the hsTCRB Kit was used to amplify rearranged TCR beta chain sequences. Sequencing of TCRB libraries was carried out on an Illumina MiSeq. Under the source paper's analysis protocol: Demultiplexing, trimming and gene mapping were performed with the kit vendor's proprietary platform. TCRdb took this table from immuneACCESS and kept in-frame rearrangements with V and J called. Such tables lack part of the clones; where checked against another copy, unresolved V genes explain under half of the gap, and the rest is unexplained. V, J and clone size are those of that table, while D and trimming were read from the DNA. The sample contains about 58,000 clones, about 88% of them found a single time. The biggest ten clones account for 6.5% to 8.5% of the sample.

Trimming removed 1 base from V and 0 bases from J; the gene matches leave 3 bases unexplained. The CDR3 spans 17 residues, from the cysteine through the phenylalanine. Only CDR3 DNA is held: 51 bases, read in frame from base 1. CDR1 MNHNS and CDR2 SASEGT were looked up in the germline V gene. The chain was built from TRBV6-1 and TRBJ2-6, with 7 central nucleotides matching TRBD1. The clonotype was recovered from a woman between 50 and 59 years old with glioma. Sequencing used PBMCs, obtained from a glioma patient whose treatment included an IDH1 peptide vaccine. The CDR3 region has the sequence CASSEGTGFSGANVLTF. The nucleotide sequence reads TGTGCCAGCAGTGAAGGGACAGGCTTCTCTGGGGCCAACGTCCTGACTTTC.